Presented here are 27 T cell receptor beta chains from one specimen sequenced in a study of shared clonotypes between healthy human individuals. Sequenced by immunoSEQ multiplex PCR; TCRdb stores in-frame clones only, minus some. The sample shows more than 900,000 clones, roughly 74% of them seen only once. The specimen sequenced was memory CD4+ T cells from PBMCs. Subset reported: CD45RA-negative fraction. These receptors came from a young man in good health. Some clones in this sample may be carry-over from other donors' samples.

This chain links TRBV28 with TRBJ1-2, with D possibly TRBD1 on 5 matching bases. Germline values: CDR1 MDHEN, CDR2 SYDVKM. This CDR3 comprises 15 residues. Trimming took 4 bases from V and 3 from J, leaving 15 bases between them. The DNA for the CDR3 is TGTGCCAGCAGTTCCTATAGACAGAGGGACTATGGCTACACCTTC. Protein product: CASSSYRQRDYGYTF.

The rearrangement links TRBV18 to TRBJ1-2, with TRBD1 identical over 11 bases. Per the germline V gene, CDR1 is KGHSH and CDR2 is LQKENI. V dropped 1 base and J dropped 3; count of bases not matched to a gene: 4. This CDR3 has 16 amino acids. The CDR3 here is CASSPLGTGGDYGYTF. CDR3 DNA: TGTGCCAGCTCACCACTTGGGACAGGGGGTGACTATGGCTACACCTTC. The full variable domain, with the rest looked up from reference TRBV18 and TRBJ1-2, is NAGVMQNPRHLVRRRGQEARLRCSPMKGHSHVYWYRQLPEEGLKFMVYLQKENIIDESGMPKERFSAEFPKEGPSILRIQQVVRGDSAAYFCASSPLGTGGDYGYTFGSGTRLTVV.

The J gene is TRBJ1-5, the V gene TRBV4-2; D is perhaps TRBD1 (6 bases). The CDR3 length is 16 residues. Trimming shortened V by 5 bases and J by 3 bases, and 17 bases separated the two germline ends. The germline gives CDR1 LGHNA, CDR2 YNFKEQ. The CDR3 loop is CASSLVGGANNQPQHF. Here the CDR3 DNA reads TGTGCCAGCAGCTTGGTTGGGGGGGCTAACAATCAGCCCCAGCATTTT.

This clone was counted many times. The chain has TRBV28 and TRBJ2-1; D not certain. The germline V and J ends were trimmed by 4 bases and 7 bases, with 14 bases remaining between them. CDR3 length: 14 residues. Looked up from germline, CDR1 is MDHEN and CDR2 is SYDVKM. CDR3 DNA sequence: TGTGCCAGCAGTTCCCTTTTTAGCTTGAATGAGCAGTTCTTC. It yields the protein CASSSLFSLNEQFF.

Remarks on this clone: This may be a read error: a much more frequent sequence differs by one nucleotide. The same CDR3 arises from other DNA sequences in this sample as well. The genes are TRBV30 and TRBJ1-5; possible D gene TRBD1, 5 bases. The CDR3 totals 13 residues. V was clipped by 0 bases and J by 5 bases, with 8 bases between them. Per germline, CDR1 GTSNPN and CDR2 SVGIG (reference sequence). CDR3 coding DNA: TGTGCCTGGAGTGTACCGGGGGATCAGCCCCAGCATTTT. Protein product: CAWSVPGDQPQHF.

The V and J genes are TRBV6-6 and TRBJ1-1; perhaps TRBD1 as D (6 bases). The V end lost 5 bases, the J end lost 4 bases, and 17 bases lay between the germline ends. The length of the CDR3 is 15 residues. Germline lookup yields CDR1 MNHNY and CDR2 SVGAGI (reference sequence). DNA for the CDR3: TGTGCCAGCAGTCGCGACAGGTGGGGGGCCACTGAAGCTTTCTTT. This encodes CASSRDRWGATEAFF.

The rearrangement links TRBV2 to TRBJ1-1; no firm D call. Between the trimmed V and J ends, which lost 8 bases and 1 base, there was a span of 5 bases. The CDR3 length is 11 residues. The germline gives CDR1 SNHLY, CDR2 FYNNEI. CDR3 sequence reads: CASGTNTEAFF. DNA of the CDR3: TGTGCCAGCGGAACGAACACTGAAGCTTTCTTT.

The chain employs TRBV28 and TRBJ2-1; no reliable D call. The V and J ends lost 6 bases and 4 bases respectively, with 10 bases between them. CDR1 is MDHEN, CDR2 SYDVKM, per germline. CDR3 size: 13 residues. CDR3: CASRTSSYNEQFF. The CDR3 region has the DNA TGTGCCAGCAGAACATCGAGTTACAATGAGCAGTTCTTC.

This chain connects TRBV4-2 to TRBJ2-7; 10 bases map to TRBD2. Germline V lookup: CDR1 LGHNA, CDR2 YNFKEQ. After removal of 6 bases from V and 2 bases from J, the junction contained 10 bases not matched to a gene. The CDR3 consists of 16 residues. CDR3 sequence (DNA): TGTGCCAGCAGTGTCCCCGGGACTAGCGCGCCCTACGAGCAGTACTTC. Translating it yields CASSVPGTSAPYEQYF.

V gene TRBV11-2 combines with J gene TRBJ2-2; 9 bases agree with TRBD2. CDR3 length: 17 amino acids. Trimming removed 5 bases from V and 4 bases from J; junction bases left unmatched: 11. Germline CDR1 reads SGHAT; CDR2 reads FQNNGV. For the CDR3, the DNA is TGTGCCAGCAGCCCGAGGGCTAGCGGGGATTTCACCGGGGAGCTGTTTTTT. Encoded protein: CASSPRASGDFTGELFF.

This clone has a single count. The chain employs TRBV28 and TRBJ2-7; D tentatively reads TRBD1 or TRBD2 (7 bases each). Trimming cost V 5 bases and J 5 bases, with 25 bases left between them. Looked up from germline, CDR1 is MDHEN and CDR2 is SYDVKM. This CDR3 has 17 amino acids. This CDR3 is CASSLGGSGRRGHEQYF. The CDR3 nucleotides read TGTGCCAGCAGTCTAGGGGGTAGCGGGCGAAGGGGGCACGAGCAGTACTTC.

In nucleotides, the CDR3 is TGCGCCAGCAGCTCGACAGTTGGCTATGGCTACACCTTC. It codes for CASSSTVGYGYTF. The chain employs TRBV5-1 and TRBJ1-2; D might be TRBD1 (5 bases). There are 13 residues in the CDR3. Between the trimmed V and J ends, which lost 3 bases and 4 bases, there was a span of 10 bases. CDR1 SGHRS and CDR2 YFSETQ come from the germline V gene.

CDR3 DNA sequence: TGTGCCAGCACCATCCGGGACGAAGAAGCTTTCTTT. Its protein product is CASTIRDEEAFF. The chain couples TRBV28 to TRBJ1-1, with D perhaps matching TRBD1 (5 bases). The CDR3 is made up of 12 amino acids. Germline V gene data show CDR1 as MDHEN and CDR2 as SYDVKM. V lost 7 bases and J 8 bases, leaving 14 bases between the germline ends.

With respect to this clone: A far more abundant clone sits one base away, making this likely a read error. This CDR3 is also generated by other DNA sequences in the sample. The chain couples TRBV7-2 to TRBJ1-2; no clear D. Germline CDR1 is SGHTA and CDR2 is FQGNSA. The CDR3 length is 13 residues. The CDR3 spells CASSLDNNYGYTF. CDR3 DNA sequence: TGTGCTAGCAGCTTAGACAATAACTATGGCTACACCTTC.

The rearrangement uses TRBV5-1 and TRBJ1-2; D is possibly TRBD1 (5 bases). Per the germline V gene, CDR1 is SGHRS and CDR2 is YFSETQ. CDR3 length equals 14 residues. V lost 3 bases and J lost 6, with 15 bases in between. The CDR3 region has the DNA TGCGCCAGCAGCTGGACTGCGGCGGGGGATGGCTACACCTTC. This sequence encodes CASSWTAAGDGYTF.

V gene TRBV7-8 combines with J gene TRBJ2-3; D gene ambiguous. CDR3 length equals 15 residues. The V gene's germline CDR1 is SGHVS and CDR2 FQNEAQ. Trimming stripped 1 base from V and 2 bases from J, with 10 bases between. The CDR3 DNA is TGTGCCAGCAGCTTAGGATCCTCGTACACAGATACGCAGTATTTT. This encodes CASSLGSSYTDTQYF.

Sample share makes this clone medium-sized (0.01 to 0.1%). This sample includes further DNA sequences coding for the same CDR3. V and J are TRBV20-1 and TRBJ2-3; 8 nucleotides match TRBD1. V shed 3 bases, J shed 8 bases, and the junction held 1 base outside the gene matches. Germline values: CDR1 DFQATT, CDR2 SNEGSKA (reference sequence). This CDR3 has 11 residues. CDR3: CSASTGGTQYF. For the CDR3, the DNA is TGCAGTGCTAGTACAGGGGGTACGCAGTATTTT.

V gene TRBV15 combines with J gene TRBJ2-7; no definite D call. CDR1 is LNHNV and CDR2 is YYDKDF in the germline V gene (reference sequence). V lost 0 bases and J 0 bases, leaving 9 bases between the germline ends. The CDR3 has 15 amino acids. The CDR3 coding sequence is TGTGCCACCAGCAGAGATCGGACCCCCTCCTACGAGCAGTACTTC. Its protein is CATSRDRTPSYEQYF.

The CDR3 DNA follows: TGCGCCAGCAGGGCACTGAGCTCCTACGAGCAGTACTTC. Protein: CASRALSSYEQYF. This rearrangement joins TRBV10-2 to TRBJ2-7; D is uncertain. This CDR3 has 13 amino acids. The germline V and J ends were trimmed by 6 bases and 0 bases, with 9 bases remaining between them. From germline, CDR1 is WSHSY and CDR2 SAAADI.

The J gene is TRBJ1-1, the V gene TRBV7-9; a possible D gene is TRBD1 (5 bases). V was clipped by 2 bases and J by 5 bases, with 12 bases between them. The V gene's germline CDR1 is SEHNR and CDR2 FQNEAQ (reference sequence). This CDR3 has 14 residues. The CDR3 DNA reads TGTGCCAGCAGCTTATCGGTGCGGGGGACTGAAGCTTTCTTT. Translating gives CASSLSVRGTEAFF.

CDR3 bases: TGTGCCAGCAGTCCCGGGGGGGTTTTAATGCTCTCTGGAAACACCATATATTTT. It encodes CASSPGGVLMLSGNTIYF. The chain recombines TRBV28 with TRBJ1-3, with D possibly being TRBD1 (5 bases). CDR3 size: 18 residues. In germline, CDR1 is MDHEN, CDR2 SYDVKM. Trimming cost V 5 bases and J 0 bases, with 20 bases left between them.

Of note for this clone: A clone one base away is much larger, so this may be a read error. The chain joins TRBV28 to TRBJ2-5, with 8 nucleotides matching TRBD1. The CDR3 runs 15 residues. CDR1 MDHEN and CDR2 SYDVKM come from the germline V gene. CDR3 loop: CASRSGAGGEETRYF. In nucleotides, the CDR3 is TGTGCCAGCCGGTCCGGGGCAGGGGGCGAGGAGACCCGGTACTTC. Filled out from reference TRBV28 and TRBJ2-5, the complete variable domain reads DVKVTQSSRYLVKRTGEKVFLECVQDMDHENMFWYRQDPGLGLRLIYFSYDVKMKEKGDIPEGYSVSREKKERFSLILESASTNQTSMYLCASRSGAGGEETRYFGPGTRLLVL.

The chain is built from TRBV5-1 and TRBJ1-2; possibly TRBD1 for D (6 bases). Germline V gene lookup returns CDR1 SGHRS and CDR2 YFSETQ. Trimming removed 4 bases at V and 2 bases at J, with 12 bases between. The CDR3 has 14 amino acids. CDR3 DNA: TGCGCCAGCAGCCCAGGACAGTTAAACTATGGCTACACCTTC. Translating gives CASSPGQLNYGYTF. Based on the CDR3 plus reference TRBV5-1 and TRBJ1-2, the full variable domain is KAGVTQTPRYLIKTRGQQVTLSCSPISGHRSVSWYQQTPGQGLQFLFEYFSETQRNKGNFPGRFSGRQFSNSRSEMNVSTLELGDSALYLCASSPGQLNYGYTFGSGTRLTVV.

This chain links TRBV7-3 with TRBJ2-2; the match to TRBD2 covers 7 bases. V trimming: 7 bases; J trimming: 0 bases; junction bases outside the gene matches: 5. This CDR3 is 15 amino acids long. CDR1 is SGHTA, CDR2 FQGTGA, per germline. The CDR3 DNA sequence: TGTGCCAGCACCCGGCGGGAGCCGAACACCGGGGAGCTGTTTTTT. Translating gives CASTRREPNTGELFF.

This chain uses TRBV5-1 with TRBJ1-1, with a weak D call TRBD1 (5 bases). This CDR3 has 15 amino acids. The germline gives CDR1 SGHRS, CDR2 YFSETQ. Between the trimmed V and J ends, which lost 0 bases and 5 bases, there was a span of 14 bases. This chain's CDR3 is CASSLEGFKGTEAFF. The CDR3 nucleotides are TGCGCCAGCAGCTTGGAGGGCTTCAAGGGGACTGAAGCTTTCTTT.

V and J are TRBV11-2 and TRBJ1-3; D ambiguous. V was cut by 1 base and J by 3 bases, with 7 bases left in between. The CDR3 contains 14 residues. Germline CDR1 and CDR2: SGHAT and FQNNGV. In DNA, the CDR3 is TGTGCCAGCAGCTTAGGGCCCGATGGAAACACCATATATTTT. Protein: CASSLGPDGNTIYF. Full variable domain (outside the CDR3, taken from reference TRBV11-2 and TRBJ1-3): EAGVAQSPRYKIIEKRQSVAFWCNPISGHATLYWYQQILGQGPKLLIQFQNNGVVDDSQLPKDRFSAERLKGVDSTLKIQPAKLEDSAVYLCASSLGPDGNTIYFGEGSWLTVV.

The chain joins TRBV2 to TRBJ2-7, with D unclear. Germline V gives CDR1 SNHLY, CDR2 FYNNEI. This CDR3 has 15 amino acids. Trimming took 1 base from V and 1 from J, leaving 11 bases between them. The CDR3 spells CASSEGGTRSYEQYF. DNA of the CDR3: TGTGCCAGCAGTGAAGGGGGAACGAGATCCTACGAGCAGTACTTC.